The present entry profiles one TCR beta chain with its context. What it binds is unknown. These data come from a study of siplizumab effects on memory and regulatory T cells. General study findings and limits: Naive T cells appeared more varied than memory cells and looked like key alloresponse contributors.

Assay: immunoSEQ multiplex PCR; the TCRdb copy retains only in-frame clones and omits some. The data show around 82,000 clones, with just over 90% seen just once and 4% to 5.5% held by the top ten. The sample consisted of CD8+ T cells sorted from blood. The clonotype comes from a human donor in good health.

The CDR3 loop reads CAWRGGQPQVYGYTF. CDR3 in DNA: TGTGCCTGGAGGGGCGGACAACCGCAGGTCTATGGCTACACCTTC. The V call is TRBV30, the J call TRBJ1-2; possible D gene TRBD1, 5 bases. The CDR3 sequence is 15 residues long. The V and J ends lost 3 bases and 4 bases respectively, with 18 bases between them. Germline V gives CDR1 GTSNPN, CDR2 SVGIG (reference sequence).